The 32 T cell receptor beta chains given below trace back to one sample, sequenced in a study of blood T cell repertoires in COVID-19 (dated by TCRdb to the early 2020s). Libraries were prepared through the immunoSEQ multiplex PCR assay. In TCRdb, the immuneACCESS table is reduced to in-frame sequences with V and J assigned. These tables do not hold every clone; where another copy was compared, an unresolved V gene accounts for under half, and the others remain unexplained. In this sample the table shows 150,000 or so clones, about 80% of which occur a single time. The ten biggest clones cover 4% of the sample. The sample was peripheral blood. These receptors originate from a woman aged 55-70 years with acute or convalescent COVID-19.

This clone was picked up a small number of times. This sequence joins TRBV6-5 and TRBJ2-7; 10 nucleotides agree with TRBD2. The CDR3 consists of 14 residues. Germline CDR1 is MNHEY and CDR2 is SVGAGI. V dropped 4 bases and J dropped 4; count of bases not matched to a gene: 4. CDR3: CASSSSGGGYEQYF. The CDR3 bases are TGTGCCAGCAGTTCAAGCGGGGGGGGATACGAGCAGTACTTC.

This clone was detected only once. Here the CDR3 reads CASSRDRGNTQYF. The CDR3 DNA follows: TGTGCCAGCAGCCGGGACAGGGGGAATACGCAGTATTTT. The chain carries TRBV3-1 (or the pseudogene TRBV3-2) and TRBJ2-3, with 11 positions matching TRBD1. Germline V gives CDR1 LGHDT, CDR2 YNNKEL (reference sequence). V shed 4 bases, J shed 7 bases, and the junction held 1 base outside the gene matches. This CDR3 is 13 amino acids long.

This clone appeared a single time. The rearrangement links TRBV4-1 to TRBJ2-1, with 9 bases fitting TRBD1. Germline V CDR1 and CDR2: MGHRA, YSYEKL. J lost 2 bases, V lost 3 bases, and 5 bases had no gene match. The CDR3 contains 16 residues. The CDR3 region has the DNA TGCGCCAGCAGCCATGGGGGACAGGGAACCTACAATGAGCAGTTCTTC. This gives the protein CASSHGGQGTYNEQFF.

This sequence joins TRBV5-1 and TRBJ2-5, with 7 bases aligning to TRBD1. V was pared by 4 bases and J by 1 base, with 7 bases of the junction left unmatched. Germline CDR1 SGHRS, CDR2 YFSETQ. The CDR3 spans 15 residues. The CDR3 DNA follows: TGCGCCAGCAGCCCACAGGGGACAGTCCAAGAGACCCAGTACTTC. It yields the protein CASSPQGTVQETQYF.

CDR3 protein: CAILGGDNLNYGYTF. In DNA form, the CDR3 reads TGTGCCATACTGGGAGGAGACAATCTTAACTATGGCTACACCTTC. This rearrangement joins TRBV28 to TRBJ1-2; no definite D call. This CDR3 is built from 15 residues. CDR1 and CDR2 from the germline V gene are MDHEN and SYDVKM. Trimming pared 10 bases from V and 1 base from J, leaving 19 bases between.

This clone is a singleton in its sample. The chain has TRBV30 and TRBJ1-2; 7 bases are shared with TRBD1. CDR1 is GTSNPN and CDR2 is SVGIG in the germline V gene (reference sequence). The V gene end was trimmed by 5 bases and the J gene end by 4 bases; junction bases not matched to a gene: 10. This CDR3 is built from 14 residues. CDR3 sequence: CAWSQGGAGYGYTF. CDR3 sequence (DNA): TGTGCCTGGTCGCAAGGGGGCGCAGGCTATGGCTACACCTTC.

This sequence joins TRBV11-2 and TRBJ1-1; TRBD1 might be the D (6 bases). The CDR3 totals 15 residues. V gave up 4 bases and J gave up 4 bases, with 16 bases separating them. CDR1 is SGHAT, CDR2 FQNNGV, per germline. The CDR3 loop reads CASSYQQGRGTEAFF. The DNA of the CDR3 is TGTGCCAGCAGCTACCAACAGGGTCGGGGCACTGAAGCTTTCTTT.

The V and J genes are TRBV12-5 and TRBJ2-2, with 16 bases lining up with TRBD2. The V segment lost 6 bases and the J segment 7 bases; nucleotides outside the gene matches: 8. CDR1 is LGHNT and CDR2 is FRNRAP in the germline V gene. CDR3 size: 17 residues. Here the CDR3 DNA reads TGTGCTAGTGGCAGGGGACTAGCGGGAGGGCCCTTCGGGGAGCTGTTTTTT. This encodes CASGRGLAGGPFGELFF.

The chain is built from TRBV11-3 and TRBJ1-1; D is possibly TRBD1 (6 bases). The V gene's germline CDR1 is SGHNT and CDR2 YENEEA. V was clipped by 0 bases and J by 2 bases, with 7 bases between them. The CDR3 has 14 residues. CDR3 DNA: TGTGCCAGCAGCTTAGACAGGGGCAACACTGAAGCTTTCTTT. Its translation is CASSLDRGNTEAFF.

This clone has just a few counts. CDR3 bases: TGTGCCAGCAGCGCGGACAGTAGCTCTGGAAACACCATATATTTT. Translation gives CASSADSSSGNTIYF. This sequence joins TRBV5-6 and TRBJ1-3; D perhaps matches TRBD1 (6 bases). Germline V gene lookup returns CDR1 SGHDT and CDR2 YYEEEE. The V and J ends lost 4 bases and 0 bases respectively, with 11 bases between them. The CDR3 runs to 15 residues.

The chain recombines TRBV30 with TRBJ1-2, with 7 bases that match TRBD1. Per germline, CDR1 GTSNPN and CDR2 SVGIG (reference sequence). Trimming took 2 bases from V and 4 from J; bases not matched to a gene: 7. The CDR3 has 14 residues. The CDR3 DNA reads as TGTGCCTGGAGTTGGGGCAGGGGGGCCTATGGCTACACCTTC. Its protein product is CAWSWGRGAYGYTF.

V gene TRBV10-2 combines with J gene TRBJ2-2; D not certain. The length of the CDR3 is 13 residues. CDR1 and CDR2 (germline): WSHSY, SAAADI. Trimming stripped 6 bases from V and 7 bases from J, with 12 bases between. Here the CDR3 DNA reads TGCGCCAGCAGACGAGCCCTAAACGGGGAGCTGTTTTTT. Translation: CASRRALNGELFF.

The chain has TRBV5-8 and TRBJ1-1, with 11 nucleotides matching TRBD1. This CDR3 is built from 14 residues. V lost 2 bases, J lost 7 bases, and 4 bases stayed unmatched. Germline V gene sequence: CDR1 SGHTS, CDR2 YDEGEE. This CDR3 reads CASSLTGTGGEAFF. CDR3 nucleotide sequence: TGTGCCAGCAGCTTAACCGGGACAGGGGGTGAAGCTTTCTTT. Using reference TRBV5-8 and TRBJ1-1 for the parts outside the CDR3, the full variable domain is EAGVTQSPTHLIKTRGQQATLRCSPISGHTSVYWYQQALGLGLQFLLWYDEGEERNRGNFPPRFSGRQFPNYSSELNVNALELEDSALYLCASSLTGTGGEAFFGQGTRLTVV.

The chain uses TRBV7-2 and TRBJ1-4, with D maybe TRBD1 (6 bases). Trimming left V 0 bases short and J 8 bases short, with 19 bases between. CDR1 and CDR2 from the germline V gene are SGHTA and FQGNSA. CDR3 size: 17 residues. DNA of the CDR3: TGTGCCAGCAGCTTAGCGCTTTTAACAGGGAGGGGAGAAAAACTGTTTTTT. It specifies CASSLALLTGRGEKLFF.

This clone was seen only once. The chain is built from TRBV23-1 and TRBJ2-7, with D possibly TRBD1 on 5 matching bases. TRBV23-1 is filed as an ORF, its function uncertain. This CDR3 is built from 13 residues. With 4 bases removed from V and 0 bases from J, the gap between germline ends came to 7 bases. The DNA of the CDR3 is TGCGCCAGCAGTCCCGACAGCTCCTACGAGCAGTACTTC. Protein product: CASSPDSSYEQYF.

The V gene is TRBV7-6, the J gene TRBJ2-3; weak D call: TRBD2 (5 bases). V lost 7 bases and J 3 bases, leaving 17 bases between the germline ends. The CDR3 extends over 15 amino acids. The germline V gene has CDR1 SGHVS and CDR2 FNYEAQ. The CDR3 here is CASTLTPGDTDTQYF. As DNA, the CDR3 is TGTGCCAGCACCCTAACTCCCGGGGATACAGATACGCAGTATTTT.

This clone turned up a few times. The gene calls are TRBV3-1 (or the pseudogene TRBV3-2) and TRBJ2-5; 9 bases agree with TRBD2. The J segment lost 3 bases and the V segment lost 0 bases, leaving 5 bases of the junction unmatched. The CDR3 totals 16 residues. Germline CDR1 LGHDT, CDR2 YNNKEL (reference sequence). The CDR3 DNA sequence: TGTGCCAGCAGCCAAGACCCTGAGCGGGAGGAAGAGACCCAGTACTTC. Protein sequence: CASSQDPEREEETQYF.

This clone appeared a single time. The chain is built from TRBV6-6 and TRBJ2-5; maybe TRBD2 (5 bases). Deletions cut 4 bases from V and 5 bases from J, with 17 bases between. CDR1 is MNHNY, CDR2 SVGAGI, per germline (reference sequence). This CDR3 is built from 15 residues. The CDR3 region has the DNA TGTGCCAGCAGTTCCAAACTAGTCCTCTCGGAGACCCAGTACTTC. Translating gives CASSSKLVLSETQYF.

V gene TRBV5-1 combines with J gene TRBJ2-2, with 7 bases identical to TRBD1. The CDR3 length is 15 residues. Losses at the gene ends were 1 base for V and 1 base for J; bases not matched to a gene: 1. Per germline, CDR1 SGHRS and CDR2 YFSETQ. In DNA, the CDR3 is TGCGCCAGCAGCTTGAGGACAGGGAACACCGGGGAGCTGTTTTTT. It translates to CASSLRTGNTGELFF.

The chain links TRBV25-1 to TRBJ1-6; no reliable D call. Germline V gene data show CDR1 as MGHDK and CDR2 as SYGVNS. Trimming pared 2 bases from V and 4 bases from J, leaving 15 bases between. CDR3 length equals 17 residues. The CDR3 protein is CASSEGRSGDYNSPLHF. CDR3 coding DNA: TGTGCCAGCAGTGAAGGGAGGTCAGGCGATTATAATTCACCCCTCCACTTT.

J is TRBJ1-2 and V is TRBV27, with D unresolved. The ends were cut back, 3 bases at V and 5 bases at J, with 10 bases in the middle. Germline CDR1 and CDR2: MNHEY and SMNVEV (reference sequence). The CDR3 totals 13 residues. Here the CDR3 reads CASSFSLTYGYTF. The CDR3, as DNA: TGTGCCAGCAGTTTTTCCCTGACTTATGGCTACACCTTC.

The chain uses TRBV11-2 and TRBJ2-2; 7 nucleotides agree with TRBD1. CDR3 length: 14 residues. The V gene's germline CDR1 is SGHAT and CDR2 FQNNGV. Trimming took 7 bases from V and 6 from J; bases not matched to a gene: 8. The CDR3 DNA reads TGTGCCAGCATCGACAGGGCCCTGGCCGGGGAGCTGTTTTTT. Its translation is CASIDRALAGELFF.

V and J are TRBV11-2 and TRBJ2-7, with D possibly TRBD2 on 5 matching bases. V shed 5 bases and J shed 5 bases, with 13 bases lying between them. Germline CDR1 SGHAT, CDR2 FQNNGV. CDR3 length equals 13 residues. Written as DNA, the CDR3 is TGTGCCAGCAGCCTACTAGTCGTCGACGAGCAGTACTTC. Translating it yields CASSLLVVDEQYF.

This chain uses TRBV24-1 with TRBJ2-3, with 12 positions matching TRBD2. The CDR3 consists of 17 residues. V lost 3 bases and J lost 6; bases outside the gene matches: 9. Germline CDR1 and CDR2: KGHDR and SFDVKD. As DNA, the CDR3 is TGTGCCACCAGTGATCCGGACCTAGCGGGAGGGTACGATACGCAGTATTTT. As protein: CATSDPDLAGGYDTQYF.

The CDR3 loop is CASSMVGRGDYGYTF. The CDR3 DNA is TGTGCCAGTAGTATGGTTGGCAGGGGGGACTATGGCTACACCTTC. This chain links TRBV19 with TRBJ1-2; 7 bases match TRBD1. With V trimmed by 3 bases and J by 3 bases, 7 bases remained unmatched. The CDR3 has 15 amino acids. CDR1 is LNHDA, CDR2 SQIVND, per germline (reference sequence).

This clone came up a few times. V gene TRBV30 combines with J gene TRBJ1-4; no firm D call. This CDR3 is built from 11 residues. Trimming took 0 bases from V and 8 from J, leaving 4 bases between them. Germline CDR1 is GTSNPN and CDR2 is SVGIG (reference sequence). CDR3 region: CAWSVREKLFF. The CDR3 DNA reads TGTGCCTGGAGTGTACGGGAAAAACTGTTTTTT. Using reference TRBV30 and TRBJ1-4 for the parts outside the CDR3, the full variable domain is SQTIHQWPATLVQPVGSPLSLECTVEGTSNPNLYWYRQAAGRGLQLLFYSVGIGQISSEVPQNLSASRPQDRQFILSSKKLLLSDSGFYLCAWSVREKLFFGSGTQLSVL.

In DNA form, the CDR3 reads TGCGCCAGCAGCCAACCAACGGGAGGAACCGGGGAGCTGTTTTTT. This gives the protein CASSQPTGGTGELFF. V and J are TRBV4-1 and TRBJ2-2, with 7 bases aligning to TRBD2. Trimming removed 2 bases from V and 5 bases from J; junction bases left unmatched: 5. Germline CDR1 MGHRA, CDR2 YSYEKL. This CDR3 has 15 amino acids.

The DNA for the CDR3 is TGTGCCAGCAGCCTGGAGGGGGCGGGTTACGAGCAGTACTTC. It translates to CASSLEGAGYEQYF. This rearrangement joins TRBV6-2 or TRBV6-3 to TRBJ2-7, with D tentatively TRBD1 (7 bases). The V gene's germline CDR1 is MNHEY and CDR2 SVGEGT. The V end was cut by 6 bases, the J end by 4 bases, with 16 bases between. This CDR3 contains 14 residues.

The rearrangement joins TRBV4-3 to TRBJ2-5, with D possibly being TRBD2 (6 bases). The CDR3 has 15 amino acids. The V gene lost 2 bases and the J gene lost 4 bases, with 14 bases spanning the gap. Germline V gene sequence: CDR1 LGHNA, CDR2 YSLEER. In DNA, the CDR3 is TGCGCCAGCAGCCAAACCAGGGCTAGCGCAGAGACCCAGTACTTC. The encoded protein is CASSQTRASAETQYF.

In this sample, this clone turned up a few times. The chain is built from TRBV10-3 and TRBJ2-7; 9 nucleotides match TRBD2. Germline CDR1 and CDR2: ENHRY and SYGVKD. The CDR3 spans 15 residues. With V trimmed by 7 bases and J by 4 bases, 11 bases remained unmatched. The CDR3 protein is CAIMGASGTVYEQYF. The CDR3 DNA is TGTGCCATCATGGGGGCTAGCGGGACTGTTTACGAGCAGTACTTC.

J is TRBJ2-7 and V is TRBV6-1; 7 bases line up with TRBD1. The CDR3 is 19 residues long. The V gene's germline CDR1 is MNHNS and CDR2 SASEGT. J was trimmed by 2 bases and V by 2 bases; bases with no gene match: 18. The CDR3 nucleotides are TGTGCCAGCAGTGAAAAGACCGCACACCTGACAGGGACGACCTACGAGCAGTACTTC. Translation gives CASSEKTAHLTGTTYEQYF.

The chain employs TRBV20-1 and TRBJ2-1; D gene unclear. With 3 bases removed from V and 0 bases from J, the gap between germline ends came to 12 bases. CDR3 size: 15 residues. Germline V gene lookup returns CDR1 DFQATT and CDR2 SNEGSKA (reference sequence). The chain's CDR3 is CSASLPGSSYNEQFF. The CDR3 region has the DNA TGCAGTGCTAGTCTCCCAGGTAGCTCCTACAATGAGCAGTTCTTC.